This paragraph reports one T cell receptor beta chain. CDR3 length: 16 residues. J lost 2 bases, V lost 1 base, and 7 bases had no gene match. The germline CDR1 and CDR2 sequences are SEHNR and FQNEAQ (reference sequence). This sample stems from a study of cytomegalovirus exposure and HLA in healthy donors. TCRdb's table, derived via immunoSEQ multiplex PCR, lists solely in-frame clones and lacks some. This table holds about 60,000 clones, roughly 90% found once. Sequencing was carried out using PBMCs. This TCR came from a man aged 18-30 years in good health and CMV-seronegative. The chain uses TRBV7-9 and TRBJ2-5; 7 bases match TRBD2. In nucleotides, the CDR3 is TGTGCCAGCAGCTTAGGGCCTAGCGGCGGACAAGAGACCCAGTACTTC. The encoded protein is CASSLGPSGGQETQYF.